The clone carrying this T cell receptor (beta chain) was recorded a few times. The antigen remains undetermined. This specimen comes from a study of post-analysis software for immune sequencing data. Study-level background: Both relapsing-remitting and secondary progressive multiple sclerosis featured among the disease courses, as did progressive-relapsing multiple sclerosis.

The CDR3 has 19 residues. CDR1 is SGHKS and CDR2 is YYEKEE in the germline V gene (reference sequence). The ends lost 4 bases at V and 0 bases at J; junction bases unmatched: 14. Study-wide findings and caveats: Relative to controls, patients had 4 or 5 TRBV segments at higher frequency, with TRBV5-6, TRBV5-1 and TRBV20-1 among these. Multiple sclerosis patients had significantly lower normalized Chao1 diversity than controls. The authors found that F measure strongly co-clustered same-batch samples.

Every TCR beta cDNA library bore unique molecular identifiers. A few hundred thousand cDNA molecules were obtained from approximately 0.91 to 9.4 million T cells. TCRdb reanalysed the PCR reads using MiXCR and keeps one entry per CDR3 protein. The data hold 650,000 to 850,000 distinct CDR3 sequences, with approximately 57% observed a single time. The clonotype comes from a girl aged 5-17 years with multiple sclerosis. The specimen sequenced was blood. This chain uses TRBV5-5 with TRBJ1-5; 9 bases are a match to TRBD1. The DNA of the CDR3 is TGTGCCAGCAGCCCCAGAACGGGACAGGGCGTCTATAGCAATCAGCCCCAGCATTTT. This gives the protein CASSPRTGQGVYSNQPQHF.